The 14 T cell receptor beta chains listed next were all sequenced from one sample in a study of a mutant IDH1 vaccine in newly diagnosed glioma. The time point: week 47, end of study. One vaccine dose held 300 ug of mutant IDH1 20-mer peptide and came with topical imiquimod. Their antigen targets remain unknown. Assay: immunoSEQ multiplex PCR; the TCRdb copy retains only in-frame clones and omits some. This repertoire shows about 50,000 clones, about 88% found once; its top ten account for about 4.5%. This specimen consisted of PBMCs, obtained from a glioma patient whose treatment included an IDH1 peptide vaccine. The source of these receptors is a woman in her twenties or thirties with glioma. Some clones in this sample may be carry-over from other donors' samples.

Written as DNA, the CDR3 is TGTGCCAGCAGGAGAGGGGTGGGGGAGCAGTACTTC. Translation gives CASRRGVGEQYF. The chain carries TRBV28 and TRBJ2-7, with D perhaps TRBD1 or TRBD2 (5 bases each). The ends were cut back, 6 bases at V and 7 bases at J, with 13 bases in the middle. This CDR3 comprises 12 residues. Germline V gene data show CDR1 as MDHEN and CDR2 as SYDVKM.

The chain employs TRBV11-2 and TRBJ2-2; D perhaps matches TRBD2 (5 bases). Germline values: CDR1 SGHAT, CDR2 FQNNGV. V was clipped by 1 base and J by 5 bases, with 8 bases between them. The CDR3 has 14 residues. Here the CDR3 reads CASSLGGRTGELFF. The CDR3, as DNA: TGTGCCAGCAGCTTAGGTGGGAGAACCGGGGAGCTGTTTTTT.

As to this clone: At the DNA level, this CDR3 is encoded by other sequences in the same sample as well. J is TRBJ2-7 and V is TRBV6-5; 9 bases map to TRBD1. Germline trimming cut 2 bases from V and 2 bases from J; bases unmatched to any gene: 4. This CDR3 comprises 15 residues. Per the germline V gene, CDR1 is MNHEY and CDR2 is SVGAGI. CDR3 DNA: TGTGCCAGCAGTTACCGAGACAGGGGGACCTACGAGCAGTACTTC. It encodes CASSYRDRGTYEQYF.

J is TRBJ1-1 and V is TRBV19; 7 nucleotides agree with TRBD1. The ends lost 5 bases at V and 11 bases at J; junction bases unmatched: 8. Germline CDR1 and CDR2: LNHDA and SQIVND (reference sequence). The CDR3 has 12 residues. DNA of the CDR3: TGTGCCAGTAGTTCCTTGGACAGGCGGGCTTTCTTT. Its protein is CASSSLDRRAFF.

The genes are TRBV11-2 and TRBJ2-2, with D hard to call. With 6 bases removed from V and 6 bases from J, the gap between germline ends came to 17 bases. The length of the CDR3 is 15 residues. The germline V gene has CDR1 SGHAT and CDR2 FQNNGV. The CDR3 DNA is TGTGCCAGCAGGGCCAGGACGGGCTCCGCCGGGGAGCTGTTTTTT. Translation gives CASRARTGSAGELFF.

The chain couples TRBV5-1 to TRBJ2-1; D ambiguous. This CDR3 is 17 amino acids long. V was clipped by 0 bases and J by 0 bases, with 13 bases between them. CDR1 and CDR2 (germline): SGHRS, YFSETQ. The CDR3, as DNA: TGCGCCAGCAGCTTGGAATGGGAAAGGAGCTCCTACAATGAGCAGTTCTTC. Amino acids: CASSLEWERSSYNEQFF.

The rearrangement joins TRBV5-1 to TRBJ2-1; the D is unclear. CDR1 is SGHRS and CDR2 is YFSETQ in the germline V gene. The CDR3 runs 14 residues. The V gene lost 0 bases and the J gene lost 6 bases, with 10 bases spanning the gap. The CDR3 is CASSLVPVGNEQFF. The CDR3 bases are TGCGCCAGCAGCTTGGTTCCGGTGGGCAATGAGCAGTTCTTC.

This clone turned up a few times. V gene TRBV27 combines with J gene TRBJ1-5; TRBD1 agrees at 9 bases. The length of the CDR3 is 16 residues. V was clipped by 5 bases and J by 4 bases; unmatched bases: 9. Germline values: CDR1 MNHEY, CDR2 SMNVEV (reference sequence). CDR3 sequence reads: CASSPTGQGENQPQHF. CDR3 coding DNA: TGTGCCAGCAGTCCCACGGGACAGGGAGAGAATCAGCCCCAGCATTTT.

Written as DNA, the CDR3 is TGTGCCATCGGGACAGGCTACGAGCAGTACTTC. It is translated as CAIGTGYEQYF. The chain recombines TRBV10-3 with TRBJ2-7, with 8 bases aligning to TRBD1. CDR1 is ENHRY, CDR2 SYGVKD, per germline. There are 11 residues in the CDR3. V shed 8 bases and J 3 bases; nucleotides not matched to a gene: 0.

The V call is TRBV5-4, the J call TRBJ2-7, with 7 bases fitting TRBD1. The CDR3 has 15 amino acids. Looked up from germline, CDR1 is SGHNT and CDR2 is YYREEE (reference sequence). Unmatched junction bases numbered 7, after V lost 3 bases and J lost 1 base. CDR3 sequence: CASSSTGWGSYEQYF. The DNA for the CDR3 is TGTGCCAGCAGCTCGACAGGGTGGGGTTCCTACGAGCAGTACTTC.

The chain is built from TRBV29-1 and TRBJ2-3; D is undetermined. This CDR3 region has 13 residues. Germline loops: CDR1 SQVTM, CDR2 ANQGSEA. V was pared by 5 bases and J by 0 bases, with 9 bases between. Here the CDR3 reads CSVLERSTDTQYF. The CDR3 coding sequence is TGCAGCGTTCTTGAGAGAAGCACAGATACGCAGTATTTT.

The chain combines TRBV12-5 with TRBJ1-2, with a tentative D call TRBD1 (5 bases). V was trimmed by 3 bases and J by 4 bases, leaving 18 bases between them. This CDR3 region has 16 residues. Germline V gene sequence: CDR1 LGHNT, CDR2 FRNRAP. CDR3 region: CASGFPTSGSPYGYTF. Here the CDR3 DNA reads TGTGCTAGTGGTTTCCCCACCTCAGGGAGCCCCTATGGCTACACCTTC.

The chain is built from TRBV7-9 and TRBJ2-7; no definite D call. The V end was cut by 2 bases, the J end by 0 bases, with 2 bases between. CDR3 length equals 12 residues. Germline CDR1 and CDR2: SEHNR and FQNEAQ (reference sequence). The CDR3 nucleotides are TGTGCCAGCAGCTTAAGCTCCTACGAGCAGTACTTC. This sequence encodes CASSLSSYEQYF.

The gene calls are TRBV15 and TRBJ2-7, with D perhaps given as TRBD1 or TRBD2 (5 bases each). The CDR3 extends over 12 amino acids. Trimming shortened V by 4 bases and J by 6 bases, and 10 bases separated the two germline ends. Germline V gene data show CDR1 as LNHNV and CDR2 as YYDKDF (reference sequence). The DNA of the CDR3 is TGTGCCACCAGCACCGAGAGGGGCGAGCAGTACTTC. This encodes CATSTERGEQYF.